The entry that follows covers one T cell receptor (beta chain) sequence. Its antigen is unknown. This record belongs to a study of shared clonotypes between healthy human individuals. Deep-level settings were used for running the assay. TCRdb's copy holds only in-frame clones and misses some; the assay was immunoSEQ multiplex PCR. The table has over 2 million clones, roughly 95% seen once. Within Nashville, Tennessee resided all donors, each a Caucasian adult. Division of CD4+ cells produced a CD45RA+ naive subset and a CD45RA-negative memory subset. The germline V and J ends were trimmed by 0 bases and 5 bases, with 10 bases remaining between them. The CDR3 is 14 amino acids. Germline CDR1 MGHDK, CDR2 SYGVNS. Study-wide findings and caveats: Estimated clonotype richness was generally higher in naive than memory subsets.

The sequenced sample was naive CD4+ T cells sorted from blood. Subset defined: CD45RA+ positively selected. J is TRBJ1-1 and V is TRBV25-1, with unresolved D. This sequence was found in a man between 18 and 35 years old in good health. CDR3 region: CASSEYRAETEAFF. In nucleotides, the CDR3 is TGTGCCAGCAGTGAATATAGGGCGGAAACTGAAGCTTTCTTT.